This entry concerns a single T cell receptor (beta chain). These data belong to a study of T cell changes during pregnancy in multiple sclerosis. Clones were sequenced by immunoSEQ multiplex PCR, and TCRdb holds only the in-frame ones, with some missing. The data hold about 34,000 clones, with around 90% observed a single time. CDR3 size: 18 residues. Trimming shortened V by 8 bases and J by 1 base, and 27 bases separated the two germline ends. J is TRBJ2-7 and V is TRBV23-1; weak D call: TRBD1 (6 bases). TRBV23-1 falls under the ORF class, with uncertain function. The clonotype originates from a female donor with multiple sclerosis, enrolled in a pregnancy study. Sequencing was performed on CD8+ T cells from peripheral blood mononuclear cells, taken in the third trimester of pregnancy. The CDR3 region has the DNA TGCGCCAGCCCCCAAGGGAGACAGGTGCCCCTCGGTTCCTACGAGCAGTACTTC. Protein sequence: CASPQGRQVPLGSYEQYF.